A selection of T cell receptor beta chains follows, all from one sample in a study of technical replicates of blood from several donors. The method was immunoSEQ multiplex PCR; TCRdb's version includes in-frame clones alone and lacks a portion of them. The sample lists roughly 68,000 clones, roughly 86% occurring once. The source material was PBMCs. Receptor source: a human donor in good health. Some clones in this sample may be carry-over from other donors' samples. Both conserved end residues are part of each CDR3. The D gene is left open where the match is weak. Rows give clone size only sometimes, using once, few, many, or a class for an expanded clone.

D,J,V,size,DNA,CDR3
-,TRBJ1-6,TRBV5-1,medium-sized,TGCGCCAGCAGCTTTTCGGGTGGGTACTCACCCCTCCACTTT,CASSFSGGYSPLHF
-,TRBJ1-2,TRBV7-9,-,TGTGCCAGCAGCTTAGCTTACAGGAACTATGGCTACACCTTC,CASSLAYRNYGYTF
-,TRBJ2-1,TRBV2,-,TGTGCCAGCAAGGGGAAGCGCCACAATGAGCAGTTCTTC,CASKGKRHNEQFF
-,TRBJ1-5,TRBV7-2,-,TGTGCCAGCAGCTTAGCGGGGGGAGGCATTTCGCCCCAGCATTTT,CASSLAGGGISPQHF
-,TRBJ1-4,TRBV6-1,-,TGTGCCAGCAGTGAATTGAGGGTCAAACTGTTTTTT,CASSELRVKLFF
-,TRBJ1-2,TRBV19,-,TGTGCCAGTAGTTATAGGCCGGGTAACTATGGCTACACCTTC,CASSYRPGNYGYTF
-,TRBJ2-7,TRBV6-5,-,TGTGCCAGCAGTTACGGCCACGAGCAGTACTTC,CASSYGHEQYF
-,TRBJ2-3,TRBV7-9,once,TGTGCCAGCAGCTTAGGGCGGGAAGATACGCAGTATTTT,CASSLGREDTQYF
-,TRBJ2-1,TRBV7-3,-,TGTGCCAGCAGCTTATCCCACGGACTTGCCCGCTACAATGAGCAGTTCTTC,CASSLSHGLARYNEQFF
-,TRBJ2-1,TRBV27,-,TGTGCCAGCACCGGGGTTGAGACGGGGAATGAGCAGTTCTTC,CASTGVETGNEQFF
-,TRBJ1-3,TRBV5-1,-,TGCGCCAGCAGCTTGAACGGGGGGCTCGGAAACACCATATATTTT,CASSLNGGLGNTIYF
-,TRBJ1-1,TRBV7-9,-,TGTGCCAGCAGCGGGGCAGAGAACACTGAAGCTTTCTTT,CASSGAENTEAFF
TRBD1,TRBJ2-5,TRBV28,-,TGTGCCAGCAGTTCTTCAGGGGGCGCGCACTTC,CASSSSGGAHF
-,TRBJ1-1,TRBV6-1,-,TGTGCCAGCACCTTAATCACTGAAGCTTTCTTT,CASTLITEAFF
-,TRBJ1-5,TRBV2,-,TGTGCCAGCAGTGGGAGGGGAAATCAGCCCCAGCATTTT,CASSGRGNQPQHF
TRBD1,TRBJ2-7,TRBV5-5,-,TGTGCCAGCAGCTTGGTGGACAGGGGGCCCTACGAGCAGTACTTC,CASSLVDRGPYEQYF
TRBD1,TRBJ1-2,TRBV2,once,TGTGCCAGCAGCGTGGGACAGTTCTATGGCTACACCTTC,CASSVGQFYGYTF
-,TRBJ1-5,TRBV5-1,-,TGCGCCAGCAGCTTGGGTTCGGGGGGCGTCAATCAGCCCCAGCATTTT,CASSLGSGGVNQPQHF
TRBD2,TRBJ2-2,TRBV7-3,-,TGTGCCAGCACCCTAGCGGCAAGAACCGGGGAGCTGTTTTTT,CASTLAARTGELFF
TRBD1,TRBJ2-7,TRBV27,-,TGTGCCAGCAGTTTAAATTATTGGGACAGGGGGCCCCTAGGGACTTGGGAGCAGTACTTC,CASSLNYWDRGPLGTWEQYF
TRBD1,TRBJ1-1,TRBV29-1,-,TGCAGCGTTGAAGGGGGATGGGACAGGGAGAACACTGAAGCTTTCTTT,CSVEGGWDRENTEAFF
-,TRBJ2-1,TRBV30,few,TGTGCCTGGACCAGGAAGGACTCGGTCTCCTACAATGAGCAGTTCTTC,CAWTRKDSVSYNEQFF
TRBD2,TRBJ2-2,TRBV30,-,TGTGCCTGGAGCCGTAGCGGGAGTCACACCGGGGAGCTGTTTTTT,CAWSRSGSHTGELFF
TRBD2,TRBJ2-5,TRBV7-9,-,TGTGCCGCATATCTACCCGTGGCTAGCGGGGGAGGAGAGACCCAGTACTTC,CAAYLPVASGGGETQYF
TRBD1,TRBJ2-7,TRBV7-9,-,TGTGCCAGCAGCTTAAGGGACAGGGGGCAGAGCCCCTACGAGCAGTACTTC,CASSLRDRGQSPYEQYF
TRBD2,TRBJ2-5,TRBV5-1,-,TGCGCCAGCAGCTTGGGGGCGCGGGAGATTGAGATCCAGTACTTC,CASSLGAREIEIQYF
-,TRBJ2-5,TRBV9,-,TGTGCCAGCAGCGCCCCCGCGCGCGAGGAGACCCAGTACTTC,CASSAPAREETQYF
-,TRBJ1-4,TRBV7-9,-,TGTGCCAGCAGCTTCTCCGGTGGGGCGGTTGAAAAACTGTTTTTT,CASSFSGGAVEKLFF
TRBD1,TRBJ1-2,TRBV30,-,TGTGCCTGGACAGGGACAGGGGTGTATGGCTACACCTTC,CAWTGTGVYGYTF